The 6 T cell receptor beta chains in this list originate from one sample, sequenced in a study of T cell responses to AZD1222 COVID-19 vaccine. Sequencing was performed with immunoSEQ multiplex PCR; in TCRdb, only in-frame clones are kept and a portion is missing. The table has some 110,000 clones, about 80% seen once. The input for sequencing was peripheral blood, taken on day 0 of AZD1222 vaccination. The receptors stem from an adult in good health.

This clone came up once. DNA of the CDR3: TGTGCCAGCAGCCCAAGGACTAGCGGGAGGACAGATACGCAGTATTTT. Its protein product is CASSPRTSGRTDTQYF. This rearrangement joins TRBV5-4 to TRBJ2-3; 14 bases map to TRBD2. In germline, CDR1 is SGHNT, CDR2 YYREEE (reference sequence). Unmatched junction bases numbered 4, after V lost 4 bases and J lost 3 bases. There are 16 residues in the CDR3.

The J gene is TRBJ2-2, the V gene TRBV7-8; D may correspond to TRBD1 or TRBD2 (5 bases each). V was shortened by 8 bases and J by 3 bases, with 13 bases between the two germline ends. The V gene's germline CDR1 is SGHVS and CDR2 FQNEAQ. The CDR3 sequence is 14 residues long. DNA for the CDR3: TGTGCCAGCCGAGAGGGGTCCCACACCGGGGAGCTGTTTTTT. It is translated as CASREGSHTGELFF.

The CDR3 loop reads CASSLDRGDEQFF. The CDR3 nucleotides read TGTGCCAGCAGTTTAGACCGGGGAGATGAGCAGTTCTTC. This chain joins TRBV12-3 or TRBV12-4 and TRBJ2-1; TRBD2 is a possible D gene (5 bases). The CDR3 covers 13 residues. Trimming shortened V by 1 base and J by 8 bases, and 9 bases separated the two germline ends.

The chain combines TRBV15 with TRBJ1-3; D might be TRBD1 (6 bases). There are 14 residues in the CDR3. The germline V and J ends were trimmed by 4 bases and 5 bases, with 12 bases remaining between them. Germline CDR1 LNHNV, CDR2 YYDKDF (reference sequence). The CDR3 DNA reads as TGTGCCACCAGCATGGGGGCAGCTAGAAACACCATATATTTT. Translation: CATSMGAARNTIYF.

This clone has just a few counts. This chain joins TRBV7-2 and TRBJ1-2, with D perhaps matching TRBD1 (6 bases). V was clipped by 4 bases and J by 4 bases, with 13 bases between them. From germline, CDR1 is SGHTA and CDR2 FQGNSA. This CDR3 contains 14 residues. CDR3 DNA: TGTGCCAGCAGCTCCCGGACAGACCTCTATGGCTACACCTTC. Translating gives CASSSRTDLYGYTF.

The V gene is TRBV7-9, the J gene TRBJ1-4, with TRBD1 identical over 9 bases. The CDR3 has 16 residues. After removal of 5 bases from V and 5 bases from J, the junction contained 9 bases not matched to a gene. CDR1 is SEHNR, CDR2 FQNEAQ, per germline (reference sequence). Written as DNA, the CDR3 is TGTGCCAGCAGCCGACTCGGGACAGGGCGCAATGAAAAACTGTTTTTT. Its protein product is CASSRLGTGRNEKLFF. The full variable domain, with the rest looked up from reference TRBV7-9 and TRBJ1-4, is DTGVSQNPRHKITKRGQNVTFRCDPISEHNRLYWYRQTLGQGPEFLTYFQNEAQLEKSRLLSDRFSAERPKGSFSTLEIQRTEQGDSAMYLCASSRLGTGRNEKLFFGSGTQLSVL.